One sample yielded the 6 T cell receptor beta chains listed below, sequenced in a study of T-cell reconstitution after alpha-beta-depleted transplantation in children listed by TCRdb under 2016. Library method: PCR. The instrument given in TCRdb is Illumina HiSeq 2500. Molecular barcoding was employed in the preparation of TCR libraries, with unique molecular identifiers being used to normalize TCRbeta repertoire quantification. TCRdb reprocessing: public reads trimmed at Q25 with fastp, clones called with MiXCR, in-frame beta chains kept. Every CDR3 protein is listed once, alongside the most common genes and DNA of its rows. The sample data list hundreds of thousands of distinct CDR3 sequences, and about an eighth of these were observed just once. The ten largest clonotypes hold around 0.76% of the sample. The treatment or condition tag for this specimen amounts to: allogeneic hematopoietic cell transplantation with graft depleted of TCRalphabeta T cells and CD19 B cells.

The source was PBMCs, collected before TCRalphabeta/CD19-depleted stem cell transplant. These receptors all come from a girl aged 2-10 years with congenital amegakaryocytic thrombocytopenia, due to receive a stem cell transplant.

The chain is built from TRBV2 and TRBJ1-5; no definite D call. The ends were cut back, 8 bases at V and 6 bases at J, with 11 bases in the middle. The germline V gene encodes CDR1 SNHLY and CDR2 FYNNEI. CDR3 size: 12 residues. Written as DNA, the CDR3 is TGTGCCAGCCGTCGACCGGCTCAGCCCCAGCATTTT. This sequence encodes CASRRPAQPQHF.

Concerning this clonotype: Just one base apart from a much larger clone, this may be a read error. The conserved final phenylalanine or tryptophan is absent from the CDR3, which likely points to a read error. CDR3 in DNA: TGTGCCAGCAGCTTAGGCCAGGGAACCCCTGAAGCTTTCTCT. It yields the protein CASSLGQGTPEAFS. The V call is TRBV11-2, the J call TRBJ1-1, with D maybe TRBD1 (5 bases). In germline, CDR1 is SGHAT, CDR2 FQNNGV. The germline V and J ends were trimmed by 1 base and 6 bases, with 12 bases remaining between them. The CDR3 spans 14 residues.

This clonotype came up many times. The V gene is TRBV20-1, the J gene TRBJ2-3; 9 bases map to TRBD2. CDR1 is DFQATT and CDR2 is SNEGSKA in the germline V gene (reference sequence). This CDR3 spans 14 amino acids. The V and J ends lost 6 bases and 0 bases, in that order; junction bases with no gene match: 4. As DNA, the CDR3 is TGCAGTGCCCCAACTAGCGGGAGCACAGATACGCAGTATTTT. Protein product: CSAPTSGSTDTQYF.

This clonotype was detected ten times or more. DNA of the CDR3: TGCAGTGCTAGAGAATTGCAGCGGAGGAGCTCCTACGAGCAGTACTTC. Translated, it gives CSARELQRRSSYEQYF. The rearrangement uses TRBV20-1 and TRBJ2-7; a possible D gene is TRBD2 (5 bases). This CDR3 has 16 residues. Trimming took off 0 bases at V and 0 bases at J, with 15 bases between the two ends. Germline V CDR1 and CDR2: DFQATT, SNEGSKA (reference sequence).

This clonotype occurred many times. The chain couples TRBV6-5 to TRBJ2-2, with D possibly TRBD2 on 6 matching bases. Germline-derived CDR1 and CDR2 are MNHEY and SVGAGI. The CDR3 has 16 residues. The germline V and J ends were trimmed by 2 bases and 4 bases, with 14 bases remaining between them. The DNA of the CDR3 is TGTGCCAGCAGTTACCTCGGGAGAACGGGCACCGGGGAGCTGTTTTTT. Its translation: CASSYLGRTGTGELFF.

The chain recombines TRBV30 with TRBJ1-1; D call uncertain. V lost 2 bases and J lost 4, with 11 bases in between. CDR1 is GTSNPN and CDR2 is SVGIG in the germline V gene (reference sequence). The CDR3 extends over 13 amino acids. For the CDR3, the DNA is TGTGCCTGGAGTCTCGGGAGGGTCACTGAAGCTTTCTTT. This codes for CAWSLGRVTEAFF.